The next 5 T cell receptor beta chains were all read from a single sample in a study of immune evolution from preneoplasia to lung adenocarcinoma. Profiled with immunoSEQ multiplex PCR; TCRdb holds only in-frame clones, not every one. The sample lists over 6,000 clones, 80% to 90% occurring once. Material for sequencing was FFPE invasive lung adenocarcinoma tissue. The receptor set was obtained from a person in their fifties with lung adenocarcinoma.

This rearrangement joins TRBV9 to TRBJ2-1; weak D call: TRBD2 (6 bases). V was pared by 3 bases and J by 6 bases, with 13 bases between. This CDR3 has 14 residues. Germline V gene lookup returns CDR1 SGDLS and CDR2 YYNGEE. As DNA, the CDR3 is TGTGCCAGCAGCGCGACGGGACTGCCCAATGAGCAGTTCTTC. Translating it yields CASSATGLPNEQFF.

The genes are TRBV10-3 and TRBJ2-7; D remains unclear. CDR1 and CDR2 (germline): ENHRY, SYGVKD. Trimming cost V 2 bases and J 5 bases, with 19 bases left between them. This CDR3 spans 16 amino acids. CDR3 region: CAISEAMIGVKNEQYF. The DNA for the CDR3 is TGTGCCATCAGTGAGGCTATGATAGGCGTGAAAAACGAGCAGTACTTC.

The table lists this clone with a few counts. The rearrangement joins TRBV28 to TRBJ2-7; D is possibly TRBD2 (5 bases). In germline, CDR1 is MDHEN, CDR2 SYDVKM. Trimming took off 0 bases at V and 1 base at J, with 10 bases between the two ends. CDR3 length equals 15 residues. DNA of the CDR3: TGTGCCAGCAGTTTATGGAGGGAAGAGTCCTACGAGCAGTACTTC. This codes for CASSLWREESYEQYF.

The J gene is TRBJ2-7, the V gene TRBV10-3; maybe TRBD1 (6 bases). The germline V and J ends were trimmed by 6 bases and 5 bases, with 14 bases remaining between them. The length of the CDR3 is 13 residues. The germline CDR1 and CDR2 sequences are ENHRY and SYGVKD. CDR3 DNA sequence: TGTGCCATCAGCACAGGGATGGCAGACGAGCAGTACTTC. This encodes CAISTGMADEQYF.

This clone was picked up one time. V usage is TRBV7-6 and J usage is TRBJ2-5; D gene uncertain. V lost 6 bases and J 5 bases, leaving 19 bases between the germline ends. The CDR3 spans 15 residues. The germline gives CDR1 SGHVS, CDR2 FNYEAQ. The CDR3 spells CASSLLVREKETQYF. The CDR3 bases are TGTGCCAGCAGTCTGCTTGTTAGGGAAAAGGAGACCCAGTACTTC.